This T cell receptor beta chain was identified in a study of blood T cell repertoires in COVID-19. As for the study in general: PBMCs, B-cell-depleted T cells, or T cells were the source of the cDNA or gDNA that made up the material.

The table came from immunoSEQ multiplex PCR; TCRdb's copy has only in-frame clones and leaves some out. The profile covers approximately 300,000 clones, with roughly 84% appearing a single time and 15% to 18% taken by the ten largest. The V gene's germline CDR1 is KGHSH and CDR2 LQKENI. V gave up 3 bases and J gave up 8 bases, with 16 bases separating them. The CDR3 is 15 residues long. The receptor was derived from a person between 65 and 79 years old with COVID-19, enrolled during active disease. The sequencing input was peripheral blood. The V gene is TRBV18, the J gene TRBJ1-4, with TRBD1 as a possible D gene (6 bases). The CDR3 loop is CASSPTGRETEKLFF. CDR3 sequence (DNA): TGTGCCAGCTCACCCACAGGGAGAGAGACGGAAAAACTGTTTTTT. The full variable domain, its missing parts supplied by reference TRBV18 and TRBJ1-4, is NAGVMQNPRHLVRRRGQEARLRCSPMKGHSHVYWYRQLPEEGLKFMVYLQKENIIDESGMPKERFSAEFPKEGPSILRIQQVVRGDSAAYFCASSPTGRETEKLFFGSGTQLSVL.